These 32 T cell receptor beta chains were all obtained from the same sample, sequenced in a study of chronic HIV infection and antiretroviral therapy. TCRdb used MiXCR to reprocess the 5' RACE reads, holding one entry per CDR3 protein. This repertoire shows approximately 40,000 distinct CDR3 sequences, more than 8% found once; its top ten account for around 2.9%. The sample taken for sequencing was peripheral blood. Every receptor here comes from an adult who had HIV and had not received antiretroviral therapy, or was an uninfected healthy control (not recorded which).

The chain couples TRBV28 to TRBJ1-1, with a possible D match to TRBD1 (6 bases). The CDR3 spans 14 residues. Germline CDR1 reads MDHEN; CDR2 reads SYDVKM. Trimming took 1 base from V and 13 from J, leaving 19 bases between them. CDR3 nucleotides: TGTGCCAGCAGTTTATTGGGGGGCCCCGGGTTCAATTTCTTT. Translated: CASSLLGGPGFNFF.

This clonotype showed up many times. J is TRBJ1-1 and V is TRBV20-1; D is uncertain. This CDR3 has 8 residues. Germline V gene lookup returns CDR1 DFQATT and CDR2 SNEGSKA (reference sequence). Trimming took 4 bases from V and 7 from J, leaving 1 base between them. As DNA, the CDR3 is TGCAGTGCTAATGAAGCTTTCTTT. Its protein product is CSANEAFF.

This clonotype was seen ten or more times. This chain uses TRBV2 with TRBJ2-3; 10 bases fit TRBD2. This CDR3 is built from 15 residues. The V gene's germline CDR1 is SNHLY and CDR2 FYNNEI. The V and J ends lost 7 bases and 3 bases, in that order; junction bases with no gene match: 7. CDR3 nucleotide sequence: TGTGCCAGCACGGCCGGGACTAGCGCTACAGATACGCAGTATTTT. Protein sequence: CASTAGTSATDTQYF.

There are many counts of this clonotype. The chain couples TRBV7-9 to TRBJ2-3, with a tentative D call TRBD2 (6 bases). The CDR3 totals 13 residues. Germline V gene lookup returns CDR1 SEHNR and CDR2 FQNEAQ (reference sequence). With 11 bases removed from V and 5 bases from J, the gap between germline ends came to 17 bases. CDR3 bases: TGTGCCCCCGGGGGTAGTGGCTTAGATACGCAGTATTTT. Translation: CAPGGSGLDTQYF.

This clonotype was counted ten times or more. The genes are TRBV18 and TRBJ2-3; TRBD1 matches at 9 bases. The CDR3 is made up of 17 amino acids. Germline CDR1 is KGHSH and CDR2 is LQKENI. With V trimmed by 5 bases and J by 4 bases, 13 bases remained unmatched. For the CDR3, the DNA is TGTGCCAGCTCAACGGGGACAGGGCAAGTGCATGCAGATACGCAGTATTTT. Translation: CASSTGTGQVHADTQYF.

In its sample, this clonotype is medium-sized (0.01 to 0.1%). The V call is TRBV10-3, the J call TRBJ2-7; TRBD1 might be the D (7 bases). Per germline, CDR1 ENHRY and CDR2 SYGVKD. V lost 3 bases and J 3 bases, leaving 12 bases between the germline ends. This CDR3 contains 14 residues. This chain's CDR3 is CAISDRGDSYEQYF. DNA of the CDR3: TGTGCCATCAGTGATCGCGGGGACAGCTACGAGCAGTACTTC.

The V and J genes are TRBV7-2 and TRBJ1-2; D not resolved. The germline gives CDR1 SGHTA, CDR2 FQGNSA. There are 12 residues in the CDR3. Trimming shortened V by 1 base and J by 4 bases, and 4 bases separated the two germline ends. CDR3 sequence reads: CASSLVGYGYTF. The DNA of the CDR3 is TGTGCCAGCAGCTTAGTCGGCTATGGCTACACCTTC.

This clonotype was recorded many times. V is TRBV29-1 and J is TRBJ2-1, with D possibly TRBD1 on 5 matching bases. CDR1 is SQVTM and CDR2 is ANQGSEA in the germline V gene. Trimming shortened V by 6 bases and J by 7 bases, and 10 bases separated the two germline ends. This CDR3 spans 11 amino acids. CDR3 region: CSVDQGNEQFF. The CDR3 coding sequence is TGCAGCGTCGACCAGGGTAATGAGCAGTTCTTC.

J is TRBJ2-7 and V is TRBV28; D is unresolved. The CDR3 runs to 14 residues. V lost 3 bases, J lost 2 bases, and 11 bases lay in between. Germline CDR1 and CDR2: MDHEN and SYDVKM. Here the CDR3 DNA reads TGTGCCAGCAGTTTCAGTCGCGGAACCTACGAGCAGTACTTC. Translation: CASSFSRGTYEQYF.

This clonotype was detected a few times. This rearrangement joins TRBV28 to TRBJ1-1; possibly TRBD1 for D (5 bases). The V gene lost 7 bases and the J gene lost 3 bases, with 18 bases spanning the gap. The CDR3 loop spans 15 amino acids. Germline V gene sequence: CDR1 MDHEN, CDR2 SYDVKM. This CDR3 reads CASTTEIGGHTEAFF. The DNA of the CDR3 is TGTGCCAGCACCACCGAGATCGGGGGACACACTGAAGCTTTCTTT.

The rearrangement joins TRBV14 to TRBJ1-5, with a weak D call TRBD1 (6 bases). The CDR3 totals 14 residues. Trimming cost V 2 bases and J 9 bases, with 14 bases left between them. Germline V gene data show CDR1 as SGHDN and CDR2 as FVKESK. Here the CDR3 reads CASSQSGAWGPQHF. The DNA for the CDR3 is TGTGCCAGCAGCCAATCAGGGGCCTGGGGGCCCCAGCATTTT.

This clonotype was seen repeatedly, ten times or more. The chain combines TRBV5-4 with TRBJ1-4; D unclear. V was trimmed by 0 bases and J by 0 bases, leaving 6 bases between them. The CDR3 totals 15 residues. The V gene's germline CDR1 is SGHNT and CDR2 YYREEE (reference sequence). The CDR3 is CASSLDPATNEKLFF. The CDR3 coding sequence is TGTGCCAGCAGCTTGGACCCAGCAACTAATGAAAAACTGTTTTTT.

This clonotype was recorded many times. The chain uses TRBV28 and TRBJ2-2, with D tentatively TRBD1 or TRBD2 (6 bases each). Trimming shortened V by 5 bases and J by 4 bases, and 8 bases separated the two germline ends. The CDR3 contains 13 residues. Germline lookup yields CDR1 MDHEN and CDR2 SYDVKM. The CDR3 coding sequence is TGTGCCAGCAGTGGGGGGCCCACCGGGGAGCTGTTTTTT. Amino acid sequence: CASSGGPTGELFF.

The genes are TRBV19 and TRBJ2-3, with unresolved D. Trimming pared 4 bases from V and 2 bases from J, leaving 16 bases between. In germline, CDR1 is LNHDA, CDR2 SQIVND (reference sequence). The CDR3 has 16 residues. The CDR3: CASSSLLRRNTDTQYF. As DNA, the CDR3 is TGTGCCAGTAGTAGCCTTTTGAGGCGAAACACAGATACGCAGTATTTT.

This clonotype has at least ten counts. The chain joins TRBV12-3 or TRBV12-4 to TRBJ1-2, with a weak D call TRBD1 (6 bases). Trimming removed 4 bases at V and 1 base at J, with 10 bases between. The CDR3 is 14 amino acids. The chain's CDR3 is CASSYGTSNYGYTF. Here the CDR3 DNA reads TGTGCCAGCAGTTATGGGACAAGTAACTATGGCTACACCTTC.

This clonotype was counted many times. V gene TRBV28 combines with J gene TRBJ2-4, with D unresolved. Looked up from germline, CDR1 is MDHEN and CDR2 is SYDVKM. The CDR3 extends over 13 amino acids. Trimming left V 6 bases short and J 0 bases short, with 6 bases between. The CDR3 DNA reads TGTGCCAGCAGACAACTAGCCAAAAACATTCAGTACTTC. Translation: CASRQLAKNIQYF.

This clonotype was detected many times. The chain uses TRBV14 and TRBJ2-1, with D hard to call. This CDR3 region has 17 residues. Per germline, CDR1 SGHDN and CDR2 FVKESK. V was cut by 3 bases and J by 2 bases, with 17 bases left in between. The CDR3 nucleotides read TGTGCCAGCAGCCAGGGGAAATCAGAAAGACCCTACAATGAGCAGTTCTTC. This gives the protein CASSQGKSERPYNEQFF.

The rearrangement joins TRBV28 to TRBJ1-6, with 8 bases lining up with TRBD1. J gave up 9 bases and V 2 bases, and 6 bases lay outside the gene matches. The CDR3 totals 15 residues. Germline V gene data show CDR1 as MDHEN and CDR2 as SYDVKM. Here the CDR3 reads CASSLPWQGASPLHF. The CDR3 region has the DNA TGTGCCAGCAGTTTACCCTGGCAGGGGGCTTCACCCCTCCACTTT.

This chain links TRBV28 with TRBJ2-3, with unresolved D. Trimming pared 2 bases from V and 4 bases from J, leaving 19 bases between. This CDR3 comprises 17 residues. The germline CDR1 and CDR2 sequences are MDHEN and SYDVKM. The CDR3 sequence: CASSLSSEDRVSDTQYF. Here the CDR3 DNA reads TGTGCCAGCAGTTTAAGTTCAGAGGACCGCGTATCAGATACGCAGTATTTT.

The chain has TRBV12-3 or TRBV12-4 and TRBJ2-2; 11 nucleotides align to TRBD1. The ends lost 6 bases at V and 3 bases at J; junction bases unmatched: 6. There are 16 residues in the CDR3. CDR3 bases: TGTGCCAGCAGGCCCGGGACAGGGGGATACACCGGGGAGCTGTTTTTT. It yields the protein CASRPGTGGYTGELFF.

The chain links TRBV9 to TRBJ2-1, with D hard to call. Trimming removed 0 bases at V and 10 bases at J, with 14 bases between. In germline, CDR1 is SGDLS, CDR2 YYNGEE. This CDR3 region has 14 residues. In nucleotides, the CDR3 is TGTGCCAGCAGCGTAGGGGGTTTGGAAAAAGAGCAGTTCTTC. Translation: CASSVGGLEKEQFF.

The sample holds a few counts of this clonotype. This sequence joins TRBV7-2 and TRBJ1-1; D ambiguous. The V gene's germline CDR1 is SGHTA and CDR2 FQGNSA. The CDR3 consists of 14 residues. Trimming cost V 3 bases and J 0 bases, with 8 bases left between them. CDR3 loop: CASSLIRMNTEAFF. CDR3 bases: TGTGCCAGCAGCTTGATCAGAATGAACACTGAAGCTTTCTTT. The full variable domain, in which reference TRBV7-2 and TRBJ1-1 provide the parts outside the CDR3, is GAGVSQSPSNKVTEKGKDVELRCDPISGHTALYWYRQSLGQGLEFLIYFQGNSAPDKSGLPSDRFSAERTGGSVSTLTIQRTQQEDSAVYLCASSLIRMNTEAFFGQGTRLTVV.

This clonotype was recorded a few times. The chain links TRBV5-1 to TRBJ2-6; D might be TRBD2 (5 bases). The CDR3 length is 14 residues. Trimming left V 2 bases short and J 4 bases short, with 7 bases between. Germline lookup yields CDR1 SGHRS and CDR2 YFSETQ. The CDR3 reads CASSFLAGANVLTF. In DNA form, the CDR3 reads TGCGCCAGCAGCTTTTTAGCGGGGGCCAACGTCCTGACTTTC.

The genes are TRBV29-1 and TRBJ2-3; D may be TRBD2 (5 bases). The V end was cut by 4 bases, the J end by 0 bases, with 8 bases between. CDR1 is SQVTM and CDR2 is ANQGSEA in the germline V gene. The CDR3 is made up of 13 amino acids. The CDR3 loop is CSVVAPSTDTQYF. The CDR3 coding sequence is TGCAGCGTTGTAGCGCCTAGCACAGATACGCAGTATTTT.

This clonotype was picked up many times. The rearrangement joins TRBV29-1 to TRBJ2-5; maybe TRBD1 (6 bases). Germline V gene data show CDR1 as SQVTM and CDR2 as ANQGSEA. This CDR3 region has 12 residues. Trimming stripped 3 bases from V and 3 bases from J, with 8 bases between. The CDR3 DNA reads as TGCAGCGTTGACCCAGGGGAAGAGACCCAGTACTTC. This sequence encodes CSVDPGEETQYF.

This clonotype was detected only a few times. The J gene is TRBJ2-1, the V gene TRBV6-4; 11 bases map to TRBD1. Germline CDR1 and CDR2: MRHNA and SNTAGT. The CDR3 length is 16 residues. Trimming took 0 bases from V and 6 from J; bases not matched to a gene: 4. As DNA, the CDR3 is TGTGCCAGCAGTGACTCTGGGGGGACAGGGGGCAATGAGCAGTTCTTC. Translated, it gives CASSDSGGTGGNEQFF.

V and J are TRBV28 and TRBJ2-1; the D gene is possibly TRBD1 (5 bases). This CDR3 region has 13 residues. V lost 5 bases, J lost 7 bases, and 12 bases lay in between. CDR1 is MDHEN, CDR2 SYDVKM, per germline. This CDR3 reads CASSVPGSNEQFF. For the CDR3, the DNA is TGTGCCAGCAGTGTCCCAGGGTCGAATGAGCAGTTCTTC.

The rearrangement joins TRBV4-1 to TRBJ2-7; D remains ambiguous. The germline V gene has CDR1 MGHRA and CDR2 YSYEKL. CDR3 size: 13 residues. V was shortened by 1 base and J by 5 bases, with 9 bases between the two germline ends. The CDR3, as DNA: TGCGCCAGCAGCCAAGTTCTAGATCACGAGCAGTACTTC. Amino acid sequence: CASSQVLDHEQYF.

This chain joins TRBV29-1 and TRBJ1-1; no clear D. The CDR3 contains 12 residues. With 8 bases removed from V and 4 bases from J, the gap between germline ends came to 14 bases. In germline, CDR1 is SQVTM, CDR2 ANQGSEA. The CDR3 DNA sequence: TGCAGCTTGCTGGACGGTGGCACTGAAGCTTTCTTT. Protein: CSLLDGGTEAFF.

By its share, this clonotype is medium-sized. This sequence joins TRBV3-1 and TRBJ2-3, with no clear D. Germline-derived CDR1 and CDR2 are LGHDT and YNNKEL (reference sequence). This CDR3 contains 12 residues. Trimming removed 1 base at V and 4 bases at J, with 3 bases between. The CDR3 here is CASSQVPDTQYF. The DNA of the CDR3 is TGTGCCAGCAGCCAAGTTCCAGATACGCAGTATTTT.

This clonotype was detected ten times or more. The chain joins TRBV29-1 to TRBJ2-3, with D unclear. The CDR3 length is 12 residues. Germline V CDR1 and CDR2: SQVTM, ANQGSEA. V was shortened by 4 bases and J by 1 base, with 6 bases between the two germline ends. CDR3 amino acids: CSVAVGTDTQYF. CDR3 in DNA: TGCAGCGTTGCGGTGGGCACAGATACGCAGTATTTT.

The rearrangement joins TRBV5-4 to TRBJ2-7, with TRBD2 matching over 8 bases. CDR3 size: 14 residues. The V gene end was trimmed by 4 bases and the J gene end by 2 bases; junction bases not matched to a gene: 5. Germline V CDR1 and CDR2: SGHNT, YYREEE (reference sequence). For the CDR3, the DNA is TGTGCCAGCAGCCTTAGCGGGGATACCTACGAGCAGTACTTC. Protein: CASSLSGDTYEQYF.